These 17 T cell receptor beta chains were sequenced from one sample in a study of CD8 T cells in Susac syndrome. RNA amounts of roughly 0.5 to 1 ug underwent reverse transcription with random hexamers. TCRdb re-derived calls from the immunoSEQ multiplex PCR reads in MiXCR, one entry per CDR3 protein. The sample has roughly 190,000 distinct CDR3 sequences; about 95% are singletons. The sequenced material came from CD4+ T cells from PBMCs. The receptors stem from a human donor in good health.

The chain employs TRBV29-1 and TRBJ2-7; D possibly matches TRBD1 or TRBD2 (5 bases each). The CDR3 extends over 12 amino acids. From germline, CDR1 is SQVTM and CDR2 ANQGSEA. Between the trimmed V and J ends, which lost 4 bases and 3 bases, there was a span of 10 bases. The CDR3 sequence is CSVGDGDYEQYF. The CDR3 DNA is TGCAGCGTTGGGGACGGGGACTACGAGCAGTACTTC.

V is TRBV29-1 and J is TRBJ2-3; 12 bases are a match to TRBD2. The germline CDR1 and CDR2 sequences are SQVTM and ANQGSEA. CDR3 length: 15 amino acids. V lost 4 bases, J lost 5 bases, and 7 bases stayed unmatched. CDR3 sequence (DNA): TGCAGCGTTGGGGAACTAGCGGGAGGTCGAGATACGCAGTATTTT. It codes for CSVGELAGGRDTQYF.

V usage is TRBV5-4 and J usage is TRBJ2-7, with a tentative D call TRBD1 (7 bases). The V end lost 0 bases, the J end lost 2 bases, and 15 bases lay between the germline ends. Germline CDR1 and CDR2: SGHNT and YYREEE (reference sequence). The CDR3 sequence is 16 residues long. CDR3 DNA sequence: TGTGCCAGCAGCTTGGGGGGAGGACAGGCCACCTACGAGCAGTACTTC. Its translation: CASSLGGGQATYEQYF.

The genes are TRBV30 and TRBJ1-1; possibly TRBD1 for D (5 bases). Deletions cut 1 base from V and 0 bases from J, with 9 bases between. Germline-derived CDR1 and CDR2 are GTSNPN and SVGIG (reference sequence). The CDR3 length is 14 residues. CDR3 sequence (DNA): TGTGCCTGGAGTGCAGGGAGCATGAACACTGAAGCTTTCTTT. Encoded protein: CAWSAGSMNTEAFF.

This clonotype has just one count. The chain couples TRBV29-1 to TRBJ2-7, with TRBD2 identical over 14 bases. The CDR3 runs to 17 residues. Germline assignment: CDR1 SQVTM and CDR2 ANQGSEA. J was trimmed by 7 bases and V by 5 bases; bases with no gene match: 16. The CDR3 is CSVSGSSTSGRAKEQYF. The CDR3 DNA follows: TGCAGCGTTTCGGGTAGCTCGACTAGCGGGAGGGCCAAGGAGCAGTACTTC.

The CDR3 DNA reads TGTGCCAGCAGCGTAGGGCACACAGGAGCCTTCTCTGGAAACACCATATATTTT. It yields the protein CASSVGHTGAFSGNTIYF. The chain links TRBV9 to TRBJ1-3; D is perhaps TRBD1 (5 bases). The CDR3 loop spans 18 amino acids. CDR1 is SGDLS, CDR2 YYNGEE, per germline. The germline V and J ends were trimmed by 0 bases and 0 bases, with 16 bases remaining between them.

The chain links TRBV24-1 to TRBJ2-1; 12 positions agree with TRBD2. The V segment lost 3 bases and the J segment 8 bases; nucleotides outside the gene matches: 7. Germline V gene data show CDR1 as KGHDR and CDR2 as SFDVKD. This CDR3 has 16 residues. The DNA for the CDR3 is TGTGCCACCAGTGATCCTAGCGGGAGGGCCAACTATGAGCAGTTCTTC. It translates to CATSDPSGRANYEQFF.

CDR3 sequence: CASSYTGNSIQYF. The CDR3 DNA sequence: TGTGCCAGCAGTTACACGGGGAACAGCATTCAGTACTTC. The chain is built from TRBV6-5 and TRBJ2-4; the D gene is possibly TRBD2 (5 bases). Germline V gene lookup returns CDR1 MNHEY and CDR2 SVGAGI. The germline V and J ends were trimmed by 2 bases and 9 bases, with 11 bases remaining between them. The CDR3 runs 13 residues.

CDR3 DNA: TGTGCCAGCAGGGACCCGCTAGCGGGAGTCCCTGGGGCCAACGTCCTGACTTTC. Amino acid sequence: CASRDPLAGVPGANVLTF. This chain uses TRBV27 with TRBJ2-6, with TRBD2 identical over 10 bases. Germline V lookup: CDR1 MNHEY, CDR2 SMNVEV (reference sequence). This CDR3 region has 18 residues. The junction had 10 bases not matched to a gene; V was cut back by 6 bases and J by 2 bases.

The genes are TRBV7-8 and TRBJ2-5; TRBD1 might be the D (7 bases). V was pared by 2 bases and J by 6 bases, with 16 bases between. CDR3 length equals 15 residues. The V gene's germline CDR1 is SGHVS and CDR2 FQNEAQ. CDR3 in amino acids: CASSLRGPSDQTQYF. The DNA of the CDR3 is TGTGCCAGCAGCTTAAGGGGGCCTAGCGACCAGACCCAGTACTTC.

This chain links TRBV20-1 with TRBJ2-7, with a possible D match to TRBD1 (5 bases). Trimming took off 6 bases at V and 0 bases at J, with 12 bases between the two ends. The germline V gene encodes CDR1 DFQATT and CDR2 SNEGSKA (reference sequence). The length of the CDR3 is 13 residues. The CDR3 spells CSAPTARSYEQYF. CDR3 sequence (DNA): TGCAGTGCCCCGACAGCCCGCTCCTACGAGCAGTACTTC.

The chain is built from TRBV28 and TRBJ2-1; D gene unclear. V lost 6 bases and J 7 bases, leaving 10 bases between the germline ends. Germline values: CDR1 MDHEN, CDR2 SYDVKM. The CDR3 covers 12 residues. The CDR3 protein is CASRTPTNEQFF. The CDR3 nucleotides read TGTGCCAGCAGGACCCCCACAAATGAGCAGTTCTTC. The complete variable domain, with remaining parts taken from reference TRBV28 and TRBJ2-1, reads DVKVTQSSRYLVKRTGEKVFLECVQDMDHENMFWYRQDPGLGLRLIYFSYDVKMKEKGDIPEGYSVSREKKERFSLILESASTNQTSMYLCASRTPTNEQFFGPGTRLTVL.

The genes are TRBV29-1 and TRBJ2-2; D unresolved. Germline V gene data show CDR1 as SQVTM and CDR2 as ANQGSEA. This CDR3 contains 13 residues. V was clipped by 7 bases and J by 7 bases, with 16 bases between them. DNA for the CDR3: TGCAGCGCCGCCATACGACACGGCGGGGAGCTGTTTTTT. Translated, it gives CSAAIRHGGELFF.

The V gene is TRBV7-2, the J gene TRBJ1-2; D remains unclear. The germline V and J ends were trimmed by 5 bases and 8 bases, with 21 bases remaining between them. The CDR3 contains 15 residues. Germline values: CDR1 SGHTA, CDR2 FQGNSA. CDR3 sequence: CASSPTSVAVIGYTF. CDR3 DNA sequence: TGTGCCAGCAGCCCGACCTCGGTAGCGGTTATAGGCTACACCTTC.

The rearrangement uses TRBV10-3 and TRBJ2-6; 10 nucleotides align to TRBD1. CDR1 is ENHRY and CDR2 is SYGVKD in the germline V gene. This CDR3 spans 19 amino acids. With V trimmed by 0 bases and J by 3 bases, 8 bases remained unmatched. Written as DNA, the CDR3 is TGTGCCATCAGTGAGTCTGACAGGGGGCCCACAAGTGGGGCCAACGTCCTGACTTTC. This codes for CAISESDRGPTSGANVLTF.

The J gene is TRBJ1-3, the V gene TRBV30; D gene uncertain. CDR1 and CDR2 (germline): GTSNPN, SVGIG (reference sequence). With 4 bases removed from V and 0 bases from J, the gap between germline ends came to 10 bases. The CDR3 consists of 14 residues. CDR3 amino acids: CAWKVESSGNTIYF. The CDR3, as DNA: TGTGCCTGGAAGGTTGAAAGCTCTGGAAACACCATATATTTT.

V is TRBV29-1 and J is TRBJ2-6; D gene ambiguous. The V gene lost 4 bases and the J gene lost 1 base, with 5 bases spanning the gap. This CDR3 has 13 residues. CDR1 and CDR2 from the germline V gene are SQVTM and ANQGSEA. The CDR3 nucleotides read TGCAGCGTTGGGCAGTCTGGGGCCAACGTCCTGACTTTC. This gives the protein CSVGQSGANVLTF.